What follows describes a single TCR beta chain. The antigen is not known. The junction differs from germline at one of its ends, possibly a read error. Some clones are missing from TCRdb's copy, which holds only in-frame ones; the method was immunoSEQ multiplex PCR. This repertoire shows over 10,000 clones, about 70% found once; its top ten account for around 15%. This sample is drawn from a study of T cell clonotyping in hematopoietic cell transplantation. Germline V gene sequence: CDR1 MGHRA, CDR2 YSYEKL. The CDR3 length is 16 residues. Findings of the study overall: Cells were unsorted, so CD4 and CD8 contributions were not separated.

The starting material was peripheral blood mononuclear cells, obtained 180 days after allogeneic stem cell transplant. The TCR originated in a male patient between 55 and 70 years old who had an allogeneic stem cell transplant from an unrelated donor, so the T cells may come from the graft donor. Some clones in this sample may be carry-over from other donors' samples. The rearrangement joins TRBV4-1 to TRBJ2-7, with D possibly TRBD2 on 7 matching bases. The CDR3 loop is CASSLRGAGESYEQYF. The CDR3 bases are TGCGCCAGTAGCCTCCGGGGGGCAGGGGAATCCTACGAGCAGTACTTC.